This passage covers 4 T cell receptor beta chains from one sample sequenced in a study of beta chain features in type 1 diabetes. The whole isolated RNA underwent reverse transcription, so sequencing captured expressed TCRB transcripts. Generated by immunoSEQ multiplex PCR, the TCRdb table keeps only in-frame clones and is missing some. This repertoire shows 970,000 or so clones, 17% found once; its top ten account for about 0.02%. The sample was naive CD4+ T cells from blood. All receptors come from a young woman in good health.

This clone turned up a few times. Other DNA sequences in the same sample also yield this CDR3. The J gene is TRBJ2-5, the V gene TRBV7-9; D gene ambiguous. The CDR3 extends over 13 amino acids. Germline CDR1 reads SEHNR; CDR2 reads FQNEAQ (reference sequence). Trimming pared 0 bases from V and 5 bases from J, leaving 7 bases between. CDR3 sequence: CASSLALGETQYF. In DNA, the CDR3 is TGTGCCAGCAGCTTAGCACTGGGGGAGACCCAGTACTTC.

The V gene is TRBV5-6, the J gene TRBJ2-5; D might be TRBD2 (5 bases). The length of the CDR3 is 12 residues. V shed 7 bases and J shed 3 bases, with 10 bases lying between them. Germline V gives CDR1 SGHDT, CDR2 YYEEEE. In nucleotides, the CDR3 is TGTGCCAGCGGGAGATTTAAAGAGACCCAGTACTTC. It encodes CASGRFKETQYF.

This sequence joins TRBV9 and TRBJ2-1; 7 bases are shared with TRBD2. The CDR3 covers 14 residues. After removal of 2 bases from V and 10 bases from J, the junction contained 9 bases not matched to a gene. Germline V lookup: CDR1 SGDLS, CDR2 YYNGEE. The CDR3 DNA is TGTGCCAGCAGCGTGGGGACTACGCTGAACGAGCAGTTCTTC. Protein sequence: CASSVGTTLNEQFF.

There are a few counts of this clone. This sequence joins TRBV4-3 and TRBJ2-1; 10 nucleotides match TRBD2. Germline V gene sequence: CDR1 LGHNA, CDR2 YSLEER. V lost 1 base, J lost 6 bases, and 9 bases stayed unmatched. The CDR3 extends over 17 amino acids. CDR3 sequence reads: CASSQGYAASGGNEQFF. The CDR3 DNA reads TGCGCCAGCAGCCAAGGCTACGCGGCTAGCGGGGGCAATGAGCAGTTCTTC.